The 24 T cell receptor beta chains presented below share a single source sample, sequenced in a study of blood T cells in healthy people across ages. The use of a sample-barcoded 5' primer and a J-beta primer mix characterized a second PCR of roughly 6 to 11 cycles. TCRdb re-derived calls from the 5' RACE reads in MiXCR, one entry per CDR3 protein. The data show around 970,000 distinct CDR3 sequences, about 53% seen once. The sample comprised blood. The receptor set was obtained from a woman aged 60-70 years in good health.

The V gene is TRBV4-1, the J gene TRBJ2-6; D is unresolved. V lost 3 bases and J lost 2, with 11 bases in between. Per germline, CDR1 MGHRA and CDR2 YSYEKL. This CDR3 is 16 amino acids long. As DNA, the CDR3 is TGCGCCAGCAGCCAGATACAGACCACTGGGGCCAACGTCCTGACTTTC. It specifies CASSQIQTTGANVLTF.

The chain uses TRBV29-1 and TRBJ2-2; 11 bases are a match to TRBD1. J gave up 4 bases and V 7 bases, and 8 bases lay outside the gene matches. CDR3 length equals 15 residues. Germline V gene data show CDR1 as SQVTM and CDR2 as ANQGSEA. The CDR3 sequence: CSAQGQGVSTGELFF. In nucleotides, the CDR3 is TGCAGCGCCCAGGGACAGGGGGTTTCCACCGGGGAGCTGTTTTTT.

V usage is TRBV12-3 or TRBV12-4 and J usage is TRBJ1-4, with TRBD1 as a possible D gene (6 bases). The CDR3 has 14 amino acids. The ends were cut back, 5 bases at V and 6 bases at J, with 13 bases in the middle. The CDR3 protein is CASSPKGGYEKLFF. CDR3 in DNA: TGTGCCAGCAGTCCCAAGGGGGGGTATGAAAAACTGTTTTTT.

In this sample, this clonotype turned up a few times. This chain links TRBV18 with TRBJ2-7, with D unclear. The ends were cut back, 3 bases at V and 2 bases at J, with 11 bases in the middle. The CDR3 spans 14 residues. Germline CDR1 KGHSH, CDR2 LQKENI. The CDR3 here is CASSPAAATYEQYF. CDR3 nucleotides: TGTGCCAGCTCACCGGCGGCAGCGACCTACGAGCAGTACTTC.

This clonotype showed up just a few times. The chain employs TRBV5-1 and TRBJ2-1, with 8 bases that match TRBD2. CDR3 size: 14 residues. Germline V gene data show CDR1 as SGHRS and CDR2 as YFSETQ. V was clipped by 1 base and J by 7 bases; unmatched bases: 4. The CDR3 nucleotides read TGCGCCAGCAGCTTGTTTCCGGGAGGGAATGAGCAGTTCTTC. Amino acids: CASSLFPGGNEQFF.

This clonotype was recorded a few times. The chain employs TRBV7-9 and TRBJ2-3; 7 bases are shared with TRBD1. Trimming at V came to 8 bases and at J to 4 bases, leaving 6 bases not matched to a gene. This CDR3 is 13 amino acids long. CDR1 and CDR2 (germline): SEHNR, FQNEAQ (reference sequence). The CDR3 region is CASGDRVPDTQYF. CDR3 nucleotides: TGTGCCAGCGGTGACAGGGTTCCAGATACGCAGTATTTT.

V gene TRBV6-5 combines with J gene TRBJ1-2; TRBD1 might be the D (5 bases). V lost 0 bases and J lost 7, with 9 bases in between. Germline V gives CDR1 MNHEY, CDR2 SVGAGI. This CDR3 has 13 residues. The CDR3 region is CASSYSRGGGYTF. In nucleotides, the CDR3 is TGTGCCAGCAGTTACTCGAGGGGTGGTGGCTACACCTTC.

CDR3 in amino acids: CASSPRPPRETQYF. CDR3 nucleotides: TGTGCCAGCAGCCCGCGACCCCCTCGAGAGACCCAGTACTTC. This chain uses TRBV7-9 with TRBJ2-5; D is ambiguous. The CDR3 totals 14 residues. V lost 5 bases to trimming and J lost 4 bases, with 14 bases between them. The V gene's germline CDR1 is SEHNR and CDR2 FQNEAQ (reference sequence).

In the case of this clonotype: This may be a read error, as it is one base from a much larger clone. The genes are TRBV5-1 and TRBJ2-1; D is unclear. Trimming left V 4 bases short and J 9 bases short, with 17 bases between. The CDR3 is 14 residues long. Germline assignment: CDR1 SGHRS and CDR2 YFSETQ. CDR3 in amino acids: CASSAIEMAAEQFF. CDR3 in DNA: TGCGCCAGCAGCGCAATCGAGATGGCCGCTGAGCAGTTCTTC.

V usage is TRBV2 and J usage is TRBJ2-5, with 10 bases matching TRBD2. Per germline, CDR1 SNHLY and CDR2 FYNNEI. This CDR3 has 19 amino acids. Germline trimming cut 5 bases from V and 11 bases from J; bases unmatched to any gene: 26. This CDR3 is CASSYRDLSGRFSRYEQYF. DNA for the CDR3: TGTGCCAGCAGTTACAGGGATCTTAGCGGGAGGTTCAGCAGGTATGAGCAGTACTTC.

This chain uses TRBV15 with TRBJ1-5, with D maybe TRBD1 (5 bases). V was cut by 1 base and J by 2 bases, with 9 bases left in between. Germline CDR1 reads LNHNV; CDR2 reads YYDKDF (reference sequence). CDR3 length equals 15 residues. CDR3 residues: CATSRVGVGNQPQHF. Written as DNA, the CDR3 is TGTGCCACCAGCAGAGTAGGGGTCGGCAATCAGCCCCAGCATTTT.

This chain joins TRBV12-3 or TRBV12-4 and TRBJ2-1; 12 bases map to TRBD2. This CDR3 comprises 17 residues. Trimming took 3 bases from V and 4 from J; bases not matched to a gene: 7. The DNA of the CDR3 is TGTGCCAGCAGTTTGTGGGCTAGCGGGGGGGGGTACAATGAGCAGTTCTTC. Protein: CASSLWASGGGYNEQFF.

This clonotype turned up a few times. V gene TRBV5-1 combines with J gene TRBJ2-5, with D perhaps matching TRBD1 or TRBD2 (5 bases each). The CDR3 loop spans 15 amino acids. Germline assignment: CDR1 SGHRS and CDR2 YFSETQ. V lost 0 bases, J lost 1 base, and 10 bases lay in between. The DNA of the CDR3 is TGCGCCAGCAGCTTGGAAGGTGGGACCCAAGAGACCCAGTACTTC. Amino acids: CASSLEGGTQETQYF.

This chain links TRBV20-1 with TRBJ1-1, with TRBD1 identical over 7 bases. The CDR3 spans 12 residues. Looked up from germline, CDR1 is DFQATT and CDR2 is SNEGSKA (reference sequence). With V trimmed by 6 bases and J by 10 bases, 11 bases remained unmatched. CDR3 nucleotides: TGCAGTGCCCCCCGGGCAGGGGGTCGAGCTTTCTTT. It specifies CSAPRAGGRAFF.

This sequence joins TRBV20-1 and TRBJ2-2; 10 bases agree with TRBD2. Germline V CDR1 and CDR2: DFQATT, SNEGSKA (reference sequence). This CDR3 is built from 14 residues. V lost 0 bases, J lost 9 bases, and 4 bases stayed unmatched. Written as DNA, the CDR3 is TGCAGTGCTAGAGAAAGCGGGAGGGGGAGGGAGCTGTTTTTT. This encodes CSARESGRGRELFF.

The gene calls are TRBV20-1 and TRBJ2-3; unclear D gene. CDR1 is DFQATT and CDR2 is SNEGSKA in the germline V gene (reference sequence). This CDR3 region has 13 residues. V was clipped by 7 bases and J by 0 bases, with 11 bases between them. The CDR3 is CSVYRASTDTQYF. The CDR3 DNA follows: TGCAGTGTTTACAGAGCTAGCACAGATACGCAGTATTTT.

The chain joins TRBV20-1 to TRBJ2-7; 13 positions agree with TRBD2. The CDR3 contains 17 residues. Looked up from germline, CDR1 is DFQATT and CDR2 is SNEGSKA (reference sequence). The ends lost 0 bases at V and 1 base at J; junction bases unmatched: 6. In nucleotides, the CDR3 is TGCAGTGCTAGAGATAGTGGGACTAGCGGGACTTCCTACGAGCAGTACTTC. As protein: CSARDSGTSGTSYEQYF.

This clonotype was counted a few times. The gene calls are TRBV27 and TRBJ2-7; 11 positions agree with TRBD2. Germline loops: CDR1 MNHEY, CDR2 SMNVEV (reference sequence). CDR3 length: 15 amino acids. Trimming took 6 bases from V and 0 from J; bases not matched to a gene: 4. CDR3: CASRGLAGRSYEQYF. The CDR3 DNA reads TGTGCCAGCAGAGGACTAGCGGGTCGCTCCTACGAGCAGTACTTC.

V and J are TRBV2 and TRBJ2-7; tentative D call: TRBD2 (6 bases). Trimming shortened V by 5 bases and J by 2 bases, and 16 bases separated the two germline ends. The CDR3 is 15 amino acids. Germline V gives CDR1 SNHLY, CDR2 FYNNEI. CDR3 loop: CASSTALARTYEQYF. The CDR3 DNA reads as TGTGCCAGCAGTACAGCCCTAGCGAGAACCTACGAGCAGTACTTC.

The chain couples TRBV28 to TRBJ2-7; D remains ambiguous. The CDR3 has 15 amino acids. The germline CDR1 and CDR2 sequences are MDHEN and SYDVKM. Trimming removed 6 bases at V and 2 bases at J, with 17 bases between. The CDR3 bases are TGTGCCAGCAGGTCGGCTAGTCTCCCCCCCTACGAGCAGTACTTC. Amino acid sequence: CASRSASLPPYEQYF.

This clonotype appeared a few times. The chain is built from TRBV4-1 and TRBJ2-3; D is possibly TRBD2 (6 bases). V lost 8 bases and J lost 5, with 14 bases in between. Germline CDR1 is MGHRA and CDR2 is YSYEKL. This CDR3 contains 13 residues. Here the CDR3 reads CASSRGAGDTQYF. CDR3 nucleotides: TGCGCCAGCTCGCGCGGGGCAGGAGATACGCAGTATTTT.

Comments on this clonotype: One junction end does not reproduce the germline sequence, and a read error may be involved. The rearrangement joins TRBV3-1 to TRBJ2-2; D might be TRBD2 (6 bases). The CDR3 runs to 16 residues. The germline gives CDR1 LGHDT, CDR2 YNNKEL (reference sequence). In DNA, the CDR3 is TGTGCCAGCAACCAAACCTCGATGGGACTCACCGGGGAGCTGTTTTTT. Protein sequence: CASNQTSMGLTGELFF.

V is TRBV7-2 and J is TRBJ2-7; D is uncertain. CDR1 is SGHTA, CDR2 FQGNSA, per germline. CDR3 length equals 14 residues. V was trimmed by 5 bases and J by 4 bases, leaving 15 bases between them. This chain's CDR3 is CASSPLGLWYEQYF. The CDR3 DNA reads TGTGCCAGCAGCCCGCTAGGGTTGTGGTACGAGCAGTACTTC.

This clonotype was recorded at least ten times. The V and J genes are TRBV12-3 or TRBV12-4 and TRBJ1-2; 7 positions agree with TRBD1. CDR3 size: 13 residues. J lost 4 bases, V lost 6 bases, and 5 bases had no gene match. Written as DNA, the CDR3 is TGTGCCAGCAGCACAGGGGTATTCTATGGCTACACCTTC. Amino acids: CASSTGVFYGYTF.